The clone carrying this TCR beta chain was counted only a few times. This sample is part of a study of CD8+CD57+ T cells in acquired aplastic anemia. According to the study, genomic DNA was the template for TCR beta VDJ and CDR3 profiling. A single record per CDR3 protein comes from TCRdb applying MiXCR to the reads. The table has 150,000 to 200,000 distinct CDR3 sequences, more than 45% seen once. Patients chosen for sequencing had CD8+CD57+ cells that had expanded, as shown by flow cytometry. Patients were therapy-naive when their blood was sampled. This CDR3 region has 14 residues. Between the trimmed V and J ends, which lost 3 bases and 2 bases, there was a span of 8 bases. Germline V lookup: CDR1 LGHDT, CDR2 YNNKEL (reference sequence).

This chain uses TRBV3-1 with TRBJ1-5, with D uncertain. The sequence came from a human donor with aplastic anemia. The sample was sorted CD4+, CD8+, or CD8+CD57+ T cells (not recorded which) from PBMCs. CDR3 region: CASSHLPGNQPQHF. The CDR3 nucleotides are TGTGCCAGCAGCCATCTCCCGGGCAATCAGCCCCAGCATTTT.